This paragraph covers one T cell receptor (beta chain) sequence. Germline CDR1 and CDR2: SSHAT and FNYEAQ (reference sequence). The J segment lost 1 base and the V segment lost 0 bases, leaving 2 bases of the junction unmatched. The length of the CDR3 is 16 residues. This entry is derived from a study of OX40 agonist ivuxolimab in advanced cancers. Profiling relied on immunoSEQ multiplex PCR, and the TCRdb table lists in-frame clones only, not all of them. Of 50,000 to 70,000 clones detected, approximately 84% appear once; the ten largest clones hold around 3%. The TCR was taken from an adult with an advanced solid tumor such as melanoma, head and neck, liver or kidney cancer. The gene calls are TRBV7-7 and TRBJ2-2; TRBD2 matches 7 bases. This material consisted of CD4+ or CD8+ T cells sorted from blood, taken in a trial of the OX40 agonist ivuxolimab. The CDR3 nucleotides are TGTGCCAGCAGCTTAGCGGGGGGGATGAACACCGGGGAGCTGTTTTTT. As protein: CASSLAGGMNTGELFF.